This passage covers 19 T cell receptor beta chains from one sample sequenced in a study of blood T cell repertoires in COVID-19. The protocol was immunoSEQ multiplex PCR, while the TCRdb copy is restricted to in-frame clones and leaves out a portion. The sample contains 350,000 to 400,000 clones, roughly 86% of which appear only once. The sequenced sample consisted of PBMCs or T cells enriched from blood (not recorded which). The receptors here all came from a woman aged 30 to 39 who had recovered from COVID-19.

The DNA of the CDR3 is TGTGCCAGTAGTAGAGGACAGACAACTAATGAAAAACTGTTTTTT. Protein: CASSRGQTTNEKLFF. The V and J genes are TRBV19 and TRBJ1-4; weak D call: TRBD1 (6 bases). This CDR3 has 15 residues. Per the germline V gene, CDR1 is LNHDA and CDR2 is SQIVND (reference sequence). Trimming shortened V by 4 bases and J by 0 bases, and 9 bases separated the two germline ends.

This clone occurred a few times. V gene TRBV6-5 combines with J gene TRBJ1-5, with D possibly TRBD1 on 5 matching bases. Trimming shortened V by 6 bases and J by 3 bases, and 15 bases separated the two germline ends. The V gene's germline CDR1 is MNHEY and CDR2 SVGAGI. The CDR3 has 15 residues. The CDR3 region has the DNA TGTGCCAGCAGCTTCGACAGACACCACAATCAGCCCCAGCATTTT. The encoded protein is CASSFDRHHNQPQHF.

The CDR3 DNA reads as TGTGCCAGCAGTTACTCGAAGAAAAAGCATGGCTACACCTTC. Translation gives CASSYSKKKHGYTF. V is TRBV6-5 and J is TRBJ1-2; D remains unclear. CDR3 length equals 14 residues. Germline CDR1 is MNHEY and CDR2 is SVGAGI. V was cut by 0 bases and J by 6 bases, with 11 bases left in between.

V gene TRBV6-1 combines with J gene TRBJ1-2, with D possibly being TRBD1 (6 bases). Trimming cost V 3 bases and J 3 bases, with 14 bases left between them. Germline V gene sequence: CDR1 MNHNS, CDR2 SASEGT. The length of the CDR3 is 15 residues. The CDR3 sequence: CASSEDSHRDYGYTF. DNA of the CDR3: TGTGCCAGCAGTGAGGACTCCCACAGGGACTATGGCTACACCTTC.

V usage is TRBV24-1 and J usage is TRBJ1-2, with D perhaps matching TRBD1 (6 bases). From germline, CDR1 is KGHDR and CDR2 SFDVKD. The V and J ends lost 7 bases and 2 bases respectively, with 13 bases between them. The CDR3 extends over 14 amino acids. The CDR3: CATSPTQGNYGYTF. In nucleotides, the CDR3 is TGTGCCACCAGCCCCACACAGGGAAACTATGGCTACACCTTC.

The gene calls are TRBV20-1 and TRBJ2-7; 9 nucleotides line up with TRBD2. CDR1 and CDR2 from the germline V gene are DFQATT and SNEGSKA (reference sequence). V lost 6 bases to trimming and J lost 1 base; unmatched junction nucleotides: 7. CDR3 size: 14 residues. In DNA form, the CDR3 reads TGCAGTGCGAGTAGCGGGAGTCTGTCCTACGAGCAGTACTTC. Encoded protein: CSASSGSLSYEQYF.

The chain employs TRBV9 and TRBJ2-1, with D perhaps TRBD2 (7 bases). CDR3 length equals 14 residues. CDR1 SGDLS and CDR2 YYNGEE come from the germline V gene. V was clipped by 2 bases and J by 9 bases, with 15 bases between them. In nucleotides, the CDR3 is TGTGCCAGCAGCGTTTCCGGGGGGCCAGCTGAGCAGTTCTTC. It encodes CASSVSGGPAEQFF. The variable domain in full, with the rest retrieved from reference TRBV9 and TRBJ2-1, is DSGVTQTPKHLITATGQRVTLRCSPRSGDLSVYWYQQSLDQGLQFLIQYYNGEERAKGNILERFSAQQFPDLHSELNLSSLELGDSALYFCASSVSGGPAEQFFGPGTRLTVL.

The CDR3 reads CASSLVARGVYGYTF. As DNA, the CDR3 is TGTGCCAGCAGCTTAGTTGCAAGGGGCGTCTATGGCTACACCTTC. The rearrangement links TRBV11-2 to TRBJ1-2; D may be TRBD1 (5 bases). This CDR3 has 15 residues. Trimming stripped 1 base from V and 4 bases from J, with 13 bases between. The germline V gene has CDR1 SGHAT and CDR2 FQNNGV.

The rearrangement links TRBV24-1 to TRBJ2-3; 9 nucleotides line up with TRBD1. The CDR3 runs to 15 residues. The V gene end was trimmed by 6 bases and the J gene end by 5 bases; junction bases not matched to a gene: 8. Germline CDR1 and CDR2: KGHDR and SFDVKD. In DNA form, the CDR3 reads TGTGCCACCAGTTCCGGGACAGGGCGTCAAGATACGCAGTATTTT. Protein product: CATSSGTGRQDTQYF.

The chain has TRBV20-1 and TRBJ2-1; 10 bases match TRBD1. Germline CDR1 DFQATT, CDR2 SNEGSKA (reference sequence). J gave up 10 bases and V 7 bases, and 4 bases lay outside the gene matches. CDR3 length: 11 amino acids. In DNA, the CDR3 is TGCAGTGGGACAGGGGGGAACGAGCAGTTCTTC. Encoded protein: CSGTGGNEQFF.

The V gene is TRBV29-1, the J gene TRBJ2-5; 7 bases fit TRBD1. V shed 3 bases, J shed 2 bases, and the junction held 6 bases outside the gene matches. The germline V gene has CDR1 SQVTM and CDR2 ANQGSEA. CDR3 size: 14 residues. The DNA of the CDR3 is TGCAGCGTTGAGGGGGACAGACCTCAAGAGACCCAGTACTTC. This gives the protein CSVEGDRPQETQYF.

V gene TRBV4-1 combines with J gene TRBJ2-7; no definite D call. Germline V gives CDR1 MGHRA, CDR2 YSYEKL. The CDR3 extends over 15 amino acids. Trimming stripped 3 bases from V and 3 bases from J, with 15 bases between. The CDR3 DNA reads as TGCGCCAGCAGCCAGACTCTAAACCAAAACTACGAGCAGTACTTC. This translates into CASSQTLNQNYEQYF.

This chain uses TRBV30 with TRBJ1-6, with D tentatively TRBD1 (5 bases). Germline CDR1 reads GTSNPN; CDR2 reads SVGIG (reference sequence). The length of the CDR3 is 15 residues. The germline V and J ends were trimmed by 0 bases and 8 bases, with 14 bases remaining between them. DNA of the CDR3: TGTGCCTGGAGTGTTCTGGGTCAGGGCGATTCACCCCTCCACTTT. This gives the protein CAWSVLGQGDSPLHF. Using reference TRBV30 and TRBJ1-6 for the parts outside the CDR3, the full variable domain is SQTIHQWPATLVQPVGSPLSLECTVEGTSNPNLYWYRQAAGRGLQLLFYSVGIGQISSEVPQNLSASRPQDRQFILSSKKLLLSDSGFYLCAWSVLGQGDSPLHFGNGTRLTVT.

This clone was detected only a few times. The rearrangement uses TRBV18 and TRBJ2-2; 7 nucleotides align to TRBD1. Unmatched junction bases numbered 4, after V lost 0 bases and J lost 0 bases. The CDR3 runs 17 residues. Germline CDR1 reads KGHSH; CDR2 reads LQKENI. The CDR3 sequence: CASSPPDRPANTGELFF. The CDR3 nucleotides are TGTGCCAGCTCACCACCGGACAGGCCCGCGAACACCGGGGAGCTGTTTTTT.

The chain has TRBV18 and TRBJ1-2; 8 nucleotides agree with TRBD1. The germline V gene has CDR1 KGHSH and CDR2 LQKENI. This CDR3 is 15 amino acids long. The V segment lost 0 bases and the J segment 5 bases; nucleotides outside the gene matches: 5. The CDR3 is CASSPPTGTGYGYTF. The DNA of the CDR3 is TGTGCCAGCTCACCACCTACAGGGACAGGATATGGCTACACCTTC.

This clone has only one observation. This chain joins TRBV5-6 and TRBJ2-3; D is unclear. V dropped 0 bases and J dropped 11 bases, with 7 bases sitting between them. The CDR3 runs to 11 residues. CDR1 is SGHDT, CDR2 YYEEEE, per germline. CDR3 coding DNA: TGTGCCAGCAGCTTGGGGCCCAGGCAGTATTTT. Translation gives CASSLGPRQYF. The whole variable domain, filled in from reference TRBV5-6 and TRBJ2-3, reads DAGVTQSPTHLIKTRGQQVTLRCSPKSGHDTVSWYQQALGQGPQFIFQYYEEEERQRGNFPDRFSGHQFPNYSSELNVNALLLGDSALYLCASSLGPRQYFGPGTRLTVL.

The gene calls are TRBV27 and TRBJ2-7; D is perhaps TRBD1 (5 bases). This CDR3 comprises 13 residues. Germline values: CDR1 MNHEY, CDR2 SMNVEV (reference sequence). With 6 bases removed from V and 3 bases from J, the gap between germline ends came to 12 bases. The CDR3 DNA reads TGTGCCAGCAGCCGACAGAATTTCTACGAGCAGTACTTC. Translation gives CASSRQNFYEQYF.

The J gene is TRBJ1-1, the V gene TRBV7-2, with a tentative D call TRBD1 (5 bases). Germline CDR1 and CDR2: SGHTA and FQGNSA. The CDR3 covers 14 residues. Between the trimmed V and J ends, which lost 0 bases and 4 bases, there was a span of 9 bases. In nucleotides, the CDR3 is TGTGCCAGCAGCTTAGCTAGTCAGGGCACTGAAGCTTTCTTT. Its translation is CASSLASQGTEAFF.

V is TRBV10-3 and J is TRBJ1-5; 7 nucleotides line up with TRBD1. CDR3 length equals 14 residues. CDR1 and CDR2 from the germline V gene are ENHRY and SYGVKD. V was clipped by 9 bases and J by 4 bases; unmatched bases: 9. The CDR3 is CAMSQGTANQPQHF. CDR3 DNA: TGTGCCATGTCACAAGGGACAGCAAATCAGCCCCAGCATTTT.